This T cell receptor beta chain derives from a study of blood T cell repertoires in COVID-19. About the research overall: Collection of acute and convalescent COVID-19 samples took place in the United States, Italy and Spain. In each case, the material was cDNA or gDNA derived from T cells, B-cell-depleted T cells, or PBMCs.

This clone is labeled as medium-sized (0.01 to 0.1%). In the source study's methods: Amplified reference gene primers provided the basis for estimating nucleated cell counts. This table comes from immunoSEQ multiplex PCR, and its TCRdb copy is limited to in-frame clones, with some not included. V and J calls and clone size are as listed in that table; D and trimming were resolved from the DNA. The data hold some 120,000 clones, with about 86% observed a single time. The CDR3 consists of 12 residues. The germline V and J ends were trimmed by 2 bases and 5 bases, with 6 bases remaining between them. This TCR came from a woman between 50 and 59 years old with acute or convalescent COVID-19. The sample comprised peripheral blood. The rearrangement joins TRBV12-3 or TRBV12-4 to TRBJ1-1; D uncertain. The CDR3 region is CASSLRATEAFF. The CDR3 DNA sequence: TGTGCCAGCAGTTTAAGAGCTACTGAAGCTTTCTTT.